This T cell receptor beta chain was profiled in a study of T-cell memory formation after mild COVID-19. TCRdb analysed the 5' RACE reads with MiXCR anew, one entry per CDR3 protein. Seen here are some 86,000 distinct CDR3 sequences, around a quarter observed once, and the top ten hold under 50%. Trimming left V 0 bases short and J 9 bases short, with 6 bases between. The CDR3 spans 12 residues. Germline V gives CDR1 KGHSH, CDR2 LQKENI. This clonotype occurred a few times. Its target is not known. General study points: A second wave of clones peaked on day 37, and their SARS-CoV-2 specificity went unconfirmed.

The origin of this receptor is a man between 18 and 29 years old who had mild COVID-19 (a few samples of this study predate the infection). Cell type and time point are not known. V usage is TRBV18 and J usage is TRBJ2-1, with D perhaps matching TRBD2 (5 bases). The specimen sequenced was PBMCs or a T cell subset sorted from them (not recorded which). CDR3 DNA sequence: TGTGCCAGCTCACCACCTGCGGGTGAGCAGTTCTTC. It is translated as CASSPPAGEQFF. The whole variable domain, filled in from reference TRBV18 and TRBJ2-1, reads NAGVMQNPRHLVRRRGQEARLRCSPMKGHSHVYWYRQLPEEGLKFMVYLQKENIIDESGMPKERFSAEFPKEGPSILRIQQVVRGDSAAYFCASSPPAGEQFFGPGTRLTVL.